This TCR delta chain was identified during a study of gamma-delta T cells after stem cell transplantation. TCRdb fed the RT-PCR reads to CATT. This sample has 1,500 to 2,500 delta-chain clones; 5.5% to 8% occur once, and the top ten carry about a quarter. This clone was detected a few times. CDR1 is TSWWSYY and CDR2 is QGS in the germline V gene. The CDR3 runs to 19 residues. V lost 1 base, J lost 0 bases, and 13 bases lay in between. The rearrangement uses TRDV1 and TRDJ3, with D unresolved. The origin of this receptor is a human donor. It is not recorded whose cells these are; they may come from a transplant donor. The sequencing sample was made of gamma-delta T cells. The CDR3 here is CALGERTTWSSWDTRQMFF. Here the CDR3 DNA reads TGTGCTCTTGGGGAACGGACTACCTGGAGCTCCTGGGACACCCGACAGATGTTTTTC.